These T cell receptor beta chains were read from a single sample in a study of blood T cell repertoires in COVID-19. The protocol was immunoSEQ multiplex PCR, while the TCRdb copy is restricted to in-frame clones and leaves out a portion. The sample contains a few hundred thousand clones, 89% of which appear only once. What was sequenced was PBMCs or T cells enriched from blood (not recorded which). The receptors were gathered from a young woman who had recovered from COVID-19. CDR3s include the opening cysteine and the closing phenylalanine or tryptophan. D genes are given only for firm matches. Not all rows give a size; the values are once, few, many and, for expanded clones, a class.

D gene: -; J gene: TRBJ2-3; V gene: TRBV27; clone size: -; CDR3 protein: CASSPRGPSDTQYF; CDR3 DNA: TGTGCCAGCAGTCCCAGGGGACCTTCAGATACGCAGTATTTT
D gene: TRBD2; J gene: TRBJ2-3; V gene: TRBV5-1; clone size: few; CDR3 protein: CASSPAGVSDTQYF; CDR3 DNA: TGCGCCAGCAGCCCAGCGGGAGTTTCGGATACGCAGTATTTT
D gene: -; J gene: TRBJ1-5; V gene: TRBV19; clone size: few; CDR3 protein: CASSIMGGSPQHF; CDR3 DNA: TGTGCCAGTAGTATAATGGGGGGATCTCCCCAGCATTTT
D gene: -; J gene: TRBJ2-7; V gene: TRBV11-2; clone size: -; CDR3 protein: CASSYRGLGYEQYF; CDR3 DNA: TGTGCCAGCAGCTACAGGGGACTCGGGTACGAGCAGTACTTC
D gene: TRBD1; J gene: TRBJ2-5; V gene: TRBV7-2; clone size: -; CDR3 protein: CASSLRLGDRQETQYF; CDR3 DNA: TGTGCCAGCAGCTTAAGGTTGGGGGACAGACAAGAGACCCAGTACTTC
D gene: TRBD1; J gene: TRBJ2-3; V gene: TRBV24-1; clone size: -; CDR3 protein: CATSDPGTGGEDTQYF; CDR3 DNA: TGTGCCACCAGTGATCCCGGGACAGGGGGTGAAGATACGCAGTATTTT
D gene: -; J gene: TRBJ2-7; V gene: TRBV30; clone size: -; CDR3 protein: CAWSTTSSYYEQYF; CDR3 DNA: TGTGCCTGGAGTACCACTAGTTCATACTACGAGCAGTACTTC
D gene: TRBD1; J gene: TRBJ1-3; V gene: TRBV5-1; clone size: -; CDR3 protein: CASSRDSPIGNTIYF; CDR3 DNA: TGCGCCAGCAGCCGGGACAGCCCAATTGGAAACACCATATATTTT
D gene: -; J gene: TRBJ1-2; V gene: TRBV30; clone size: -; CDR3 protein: CAWSGGRVVDGYTF; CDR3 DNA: TGTGCCTGGAGTGGGGGGAGGGTAGTGGATGGCTACACCTTC
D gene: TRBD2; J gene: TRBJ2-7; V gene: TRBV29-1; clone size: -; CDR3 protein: CSVGLAGYKYF; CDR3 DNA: TGCAGCGTTGGTCTAGCGGGATACAAGTACTTC
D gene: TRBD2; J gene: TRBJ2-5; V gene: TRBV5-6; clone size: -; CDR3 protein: CASSTASGRRYQETQYF; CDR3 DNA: TGTGCCAGCTCGACGGCTAGCGGGAGGAGGTACCAAGAGACCCAGTACTTC
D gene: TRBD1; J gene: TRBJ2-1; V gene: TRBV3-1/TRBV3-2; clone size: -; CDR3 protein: CASSRDSPNEQFF; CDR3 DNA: TGTGCCAGCAGCCGGGACAGCCCCAATGAGCAGTTCTTC
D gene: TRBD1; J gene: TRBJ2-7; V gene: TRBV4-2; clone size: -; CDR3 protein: CASSVSRQGSYEQYF; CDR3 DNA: TGTGCCAGCAGCGTTTCAAGACAGGGTTCCTACGAGCAGTACTTC
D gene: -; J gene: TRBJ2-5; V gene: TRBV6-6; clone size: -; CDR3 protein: CASSYSMVAAQTQYF; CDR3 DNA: TGTGCCAGCAGTTACTCGATGGTGGCGGCGCAGACCCAGTACTTC
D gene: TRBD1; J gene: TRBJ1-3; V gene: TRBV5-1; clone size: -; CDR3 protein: CASSSGQRNTIYF; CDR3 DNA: TGCGCCAGCAGCTCGGGACAGAGAAACACCATATATTTT
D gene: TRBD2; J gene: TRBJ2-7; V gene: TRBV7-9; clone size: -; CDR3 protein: CASSLALAGTSYEQYF; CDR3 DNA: TGTGCCAGCAGCTTAGCGCTAGCGGGGACATCCTACGAGCAGTACTTC
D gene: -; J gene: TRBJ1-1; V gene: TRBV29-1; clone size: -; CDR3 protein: CSVEVLIGQGSFF; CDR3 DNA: TGCAGCGTTGAAGTGCTGATAGGGCAGGGGTCTTTCTTT
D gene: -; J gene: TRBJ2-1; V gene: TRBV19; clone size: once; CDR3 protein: CASSREITSSYNEQFF; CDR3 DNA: TGTGCCAGTAGTCGGGAAATAACGAGCTCCTACAATGAGCAGTTCTTC
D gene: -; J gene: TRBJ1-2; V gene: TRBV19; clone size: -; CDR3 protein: CASSYLGRAKEYRDGYTF; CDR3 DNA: TGTGCCAGTAGTTACCTGGGCAGGGCGAAAGAATATAGAGATGGCTACACCTTC
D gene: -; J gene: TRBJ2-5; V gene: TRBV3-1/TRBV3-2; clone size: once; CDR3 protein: CASGVRGETQYF; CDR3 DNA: TGTGCCAGCGGAGTAAGGGGAGAGACCCAGTACTTC
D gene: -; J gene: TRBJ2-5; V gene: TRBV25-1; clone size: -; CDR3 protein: CASSESVTQYF; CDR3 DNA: TGTGCCAGCAGTGAATCGGTGACCCAGTACTTC
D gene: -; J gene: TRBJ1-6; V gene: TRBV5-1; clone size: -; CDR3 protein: CASSLGQASPLHF; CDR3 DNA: TGCGCCAGCAGCTTGGGACAGGCATCACCCCTCCACTTT
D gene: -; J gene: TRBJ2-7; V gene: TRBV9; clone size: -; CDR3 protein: CASSARGISYEQYF; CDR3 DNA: TGTGCCAGCAGCGCCAGGGGTATCTCCTACGAGCAGTACTTC
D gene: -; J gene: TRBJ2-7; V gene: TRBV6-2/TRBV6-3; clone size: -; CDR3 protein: CASSYEGGNYEQYF; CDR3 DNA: TGTGCCAGCAGTTACGAGGGAGGAAACTACGAGCAGTACTTC
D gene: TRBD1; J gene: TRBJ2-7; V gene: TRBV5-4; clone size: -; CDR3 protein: CASSLVGAAGGNEQYF; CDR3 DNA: TGTGCCAGCAGCTTGGTCGGGGCGGCAGGGGGCAACGAGCAGTACTTC
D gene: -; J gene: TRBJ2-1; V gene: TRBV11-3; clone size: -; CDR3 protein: CASSLDPLTDPDSNYNEQFF; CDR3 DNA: TGTGCCAGCAGCTTAGATCCCCTAACAGACCCGGACTCCAACTACAATGAGCAGTTCTTC
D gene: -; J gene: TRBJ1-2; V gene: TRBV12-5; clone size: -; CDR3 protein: CASGPDRQGGNYGYTF; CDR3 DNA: TGTGCTAGTGGTCCTGACCGCCAGGGAGGAAACTATGGCTACACCTTC
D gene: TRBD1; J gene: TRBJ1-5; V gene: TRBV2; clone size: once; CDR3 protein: CPPPGTGLKQPQHF; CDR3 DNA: TGTCCACCCCCCGGGACAGGGCTTAAGCAGCCCCAGCATTTT
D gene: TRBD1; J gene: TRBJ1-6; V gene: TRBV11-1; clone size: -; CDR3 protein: CASSLTGTNSPLHF; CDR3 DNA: TGTGCCAGCAGCTTGACAGGGACAAATTCACCCCTCCACTTT
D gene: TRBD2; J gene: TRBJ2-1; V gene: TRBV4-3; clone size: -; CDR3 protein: CASSQDRTSFSNEQFF; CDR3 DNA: TGCGCCAGCAGCCAAGATCGGACTAGCTTTTCGAATGAGCAGTTCTTC
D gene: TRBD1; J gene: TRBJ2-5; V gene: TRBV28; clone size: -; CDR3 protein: CASSSPPAGTGGGTQYF; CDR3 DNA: TGTGCCAGCAGTTCCCCCCCTGCCGGGACAGGGGGTGGGACCCAGTACTTC
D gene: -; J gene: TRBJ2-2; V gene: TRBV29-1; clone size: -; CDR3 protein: CSVAQPGTNTGELFF; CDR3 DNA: TGCAGCGTTGCCCAGCCGGGGACGAACACCGGGGAGCTGTTTTTT
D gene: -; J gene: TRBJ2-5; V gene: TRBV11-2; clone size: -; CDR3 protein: CASSSISGWETQYF; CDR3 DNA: TGTGCCAGCAGCTCCATTTCGGGGTGGGAGACCCAGTACTTC
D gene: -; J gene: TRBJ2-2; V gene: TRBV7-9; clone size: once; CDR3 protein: CASRPSASEMNTGELFF; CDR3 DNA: TGTGCCAGCCGCCCCTCCGCGTCTGAGATGAACACCGGGGAGCTGTTTTTT
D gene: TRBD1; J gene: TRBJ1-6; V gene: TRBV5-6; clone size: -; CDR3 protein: CASSELTGANSPLHF; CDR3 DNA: TGTGCCAGCAGCGAACTCACAGGGGCAAATTCACCCCTCCACTTT
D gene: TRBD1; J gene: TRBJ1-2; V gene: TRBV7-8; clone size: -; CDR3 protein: CASSPLTAGGSNYGYTF; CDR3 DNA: TGTGCCAGCAGCCCCCTAACGGCAGGGGGTAGTAACTATGGCTACACCTTC
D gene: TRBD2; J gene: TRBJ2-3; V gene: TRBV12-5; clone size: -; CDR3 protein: CASVQEGLPTDTQYF; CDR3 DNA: TGTGCTAGTGTCCAGGAGGGACTACCAACAGATACGCAGTATTTT
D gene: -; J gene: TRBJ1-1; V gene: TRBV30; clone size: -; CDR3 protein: CAWRRFLEAFF; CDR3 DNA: TGTGCCTGGAGGCGGTTCCTTGAAGCTTTCTTT
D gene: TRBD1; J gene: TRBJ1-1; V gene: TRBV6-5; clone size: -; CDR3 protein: CASSLNRGSTEAFF; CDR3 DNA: TGTGCCAGCAGCCTAAACAGGGGGAGCACTGAAGCTTTCTTT
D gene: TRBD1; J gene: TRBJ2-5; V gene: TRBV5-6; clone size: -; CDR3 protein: CASSLLDRERYF; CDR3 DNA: TGTGCCAGCAGCCTCTTGGACAGGGAAAGGTACTTC
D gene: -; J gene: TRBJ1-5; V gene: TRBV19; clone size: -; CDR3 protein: CASSHGEEYSNQPQHF; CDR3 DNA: TGTGCCAGTAGCCATGGGGAGGAATATAGCAATCAGCCCCAGCATTTT
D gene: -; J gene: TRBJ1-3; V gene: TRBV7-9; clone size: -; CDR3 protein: CASTSRDSGNTIYF; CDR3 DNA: TGTGCCAGCACCAGTCGAGACTCTGGAAACACCATATATTTT
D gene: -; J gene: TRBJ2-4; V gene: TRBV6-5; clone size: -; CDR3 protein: CASSYSAGSIQYF; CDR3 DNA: TGTGCCAGCAGTTACTCTGCGGGGAGCATTCAGTACTTC
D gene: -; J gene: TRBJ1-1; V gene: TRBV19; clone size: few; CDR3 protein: CASTPTVRQRNTEAFF; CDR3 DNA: TGTGCCAGTACCCCGACAGTTCGCCAACGAAACACTGAAGCTTTCTTT
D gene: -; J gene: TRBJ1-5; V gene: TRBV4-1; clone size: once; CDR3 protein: CASSQAPDSSNQPQHF; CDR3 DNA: TGCGCCAGCAGCCAAGCCCCGGACAGTAGCAATCAGCCCCAGCATTTT